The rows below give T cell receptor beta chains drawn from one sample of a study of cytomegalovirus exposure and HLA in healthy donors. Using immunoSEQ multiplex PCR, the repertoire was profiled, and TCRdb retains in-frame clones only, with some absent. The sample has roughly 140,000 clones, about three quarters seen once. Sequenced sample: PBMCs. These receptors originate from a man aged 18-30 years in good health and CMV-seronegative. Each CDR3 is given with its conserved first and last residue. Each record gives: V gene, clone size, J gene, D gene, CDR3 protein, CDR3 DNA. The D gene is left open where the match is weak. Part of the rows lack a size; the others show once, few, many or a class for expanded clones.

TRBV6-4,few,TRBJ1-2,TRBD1,CASSDSEGADGYTF,TGTGCCAGCAGTGACTCGGAGGGGGCGGATGGCTACACCTTC
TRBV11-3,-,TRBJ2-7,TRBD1,CASSYGQGAYYEQYF,TGTGCCAGCAGCTACGGACAGGGGGCATACTACGAGCAGTACTTC
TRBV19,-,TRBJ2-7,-,CASSSEQSYEQYF,TGTGCCAGTAGTTCCGAACAATCCTACGAGCAGTACTTC
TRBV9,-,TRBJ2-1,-,CASTMGFGGEQFF,TGTGCCAGCACCATGGGGTTTGGCGGGGAGCAGTTCTTC
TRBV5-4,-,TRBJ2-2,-,CASSSGGELFF,TGTGCCAGCAGCTCGGGCGGGGAGCTGTTTTTT
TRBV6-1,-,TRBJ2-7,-,CASSEAGGASLYEQYF,TGTGCCAGCAGTGAAGCGGGGGGAGCTAGTCTCTACGAGCAGTACTTC
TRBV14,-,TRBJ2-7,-,CASSPPAGPYEQYF,TGTGCCAGCAGCCCCCCCGCAGGGCCCTACGAGCAGTACTTC
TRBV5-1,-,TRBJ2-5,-,CASSRGSSEETQYF,TGCGCCAGCAGTCGCGGTAGCTCGGAAGAGACCCAGTACTTC
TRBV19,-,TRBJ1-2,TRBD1,CASSILTGGSGYTF,TGTGCCAGTAGTATATTGACAGGGGGCAGTGGCTACACCTTC
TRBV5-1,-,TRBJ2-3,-,CASSSGVDTQYF,TGCGCCAGCAGCTCAGGGGTAGATACGCAGTATTTT
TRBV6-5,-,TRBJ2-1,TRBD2,CASSRLAGGSEQLF,TGTGCCAGCAGCCGACTAGCGGGGGGATCCGAGCAGCTCTTC
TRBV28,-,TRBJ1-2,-,CASSFGSGVGYGYTF,TGTGCCAGCAGCTTTGGTTCGGGGGTAGGCTATGGCTACACCTTC
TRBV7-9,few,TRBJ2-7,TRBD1,CASSLARLGQGAFEQYF,TGTGCCAGCAGCTTAGCCCGTCTGGGGCAGGGGGCCTTCGAGCAGTACTTC
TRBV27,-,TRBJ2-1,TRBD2,CASSMGLAGSSYNEQFF,TGTGCCAGCAGTATGGGACTAGCGGGGAGCTCCTACAATGAGCAGTTCTTC
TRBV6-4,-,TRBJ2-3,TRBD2,CASSDGLAGGGTQYF,TGTGCCAGCAGCGATGGACTAGCGGGAGGTGGTACGCAGTATTTT
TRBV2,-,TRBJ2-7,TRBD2,CASRSRRGGATWSYEQYF,TGTGCCAGCAGATCGCGAAGGGGAGGGGCTACCTGGTCCTACGAGCAGTACTTC
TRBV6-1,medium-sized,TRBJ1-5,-,CASSEEEGGNQPQHF,TGTGCCAGCAGTGAAGAGGAAGGGGGCAATCAGCCCCAGCATTTT
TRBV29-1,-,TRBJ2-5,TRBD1,CSGRQGPQETQYF,TGCAGCGGAAGACAGGGGCCTCAAGAGACCCAGTACTTC
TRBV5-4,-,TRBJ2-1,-,CASSLWGGRRNEQFF,TGTGCCAGCAGCTTGTGGGGGGGCCGTCGAAATGAGCAGTTCTTC
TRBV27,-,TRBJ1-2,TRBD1,CASSPAGQYGYTF,TGTGCCAGCAGTCCGGCGGGACAGTATGGCTACACCTTC
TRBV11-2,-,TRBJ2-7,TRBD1,CASRPGQGPYEQYF,TGTGCCAGCAGGCCGGGACAGGGTCCCTACGAGCAGTACTTC
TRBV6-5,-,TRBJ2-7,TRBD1,CASRSDRGSLYEQYF,TGTGCCAGCAGAAGCGACAGGGGTTCGCTGTACGAGCAGTACTTC
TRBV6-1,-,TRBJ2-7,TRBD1,CASSVGQGRDEQYF,TGTGCCAGCAGTGTTGGACAGGGGAGGGACGAGCAGTACTTC
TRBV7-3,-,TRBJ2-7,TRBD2,CASSAAGGTYEQYF,TGTGCCAGCAGCGCGGCGGGAGGGACCTACGAGCAGTACTTC
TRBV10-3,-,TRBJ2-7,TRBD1,CAISAGTGGYEQYF,TGTGCCATCAGTGCCGGGACAGGGGGGTACGAGCAGTACTTC
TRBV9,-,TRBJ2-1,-,CASSLLGGPYNEQFF,TGTGCCAGCAGCCTACTGGGGGGGCCCTACAATGAGCAGTTCTTC